This is a list of T cell receptor beta chains from one sample in a study of early T cells in non-severe SARS-CoV-2 infection. TCRdb reprocessed the 5' RACE reads with MiXCR, giving one entry per CDR3 protein. The sample includes around 60,000 distinct CDR3 sequences, around 12% of them seen just once. The specimen sequenced was whole blood. These TCRs come from an adult who was a healthcare worker with PCR-confirmed SARS-CoV-2 infection or an uninfected control (not recorded which). CDR3s include the opening cysteine and the closing phenylalanine or tryptophan. The D gene is left open where the match is weak. Size is stated for part of the rows, as once, few or many counts, or as a class when the clone is expanded.

CDR3	DNA	D	size	V	J
CASRKTGLNQPQHF	TGTGCCAGCAGGAAGACAGGGCTAAATCAGCCCCAGCATTTT	TRBD1	many	TRBV12-3/TRBV12-4	TRBJ1-5
CASKLGLSGTGELFF	TGTGCCAGCAAACTGGGATTATCCGGCACCGGGGAGCTGTTTTTT	.	.	TRBV28	TRBJ2-2
CASSFELGQPQHF	TGTGCCAGCAGTTTCGAGTTAGGGCAGCCCCAGCATTTT	.	many	TRBV12-3/TRBV12-4	TRBJ1-5
CASSDPGQGAAWKLFF	TGTGCCAGCAGTGATCCGGGACAGGGGGCCGCCTGGAAGCTGTTTTTT	TRBD1	.	TRBV2	TRBJ2-2
CSGGPGLGGNEQFF	TGCAGCGGCGGGCCGGGACTAGGCGGCAATGAGCAGTTCTTC	TRBD2	many	TRBV29-1	TRBJ2-1
CASSVGLAGVPNTGELFF	TGTGCCAGCAGCGTAGGACTAGCGGGGGTCCCGAACACCGGGGAGCTGTTTTTT	TRBD2	few	TRBV9	TRBJ2-2
CASSLDGAEETQYF	TGTGCCAGCAGTTTAGACGGGGCAGAAGAGACCCAGTACTTC	.	.	TRBV12-3/TRBV12-4	TRBJ2-5
CASSLGSGRETQYF	TGTGCCAGCAGCTTAGGGTCCGGTAGAGAGACCCAGTACTTC	.	few	TRBV7-2	TRBJ2-5
CSVAPPTGKNIQYF	TGCAGCGTTGCCCCCCCGACAGGGAAAAACATTCAGTACTTC	TRBD1	few	TRBV29-1	TRBJ2-4
CASSLRGASGNTIYF	TGTGCCAGCAGCTTGCGGGGGGCTTCTGGAAACACCATATATTTT	.	.	TRBV7-9	TRBJ1-3
CASSLGGGELFF	TGTGCCAGCAGTTTGGGCGGCGGGGAGCTGTTTTTT	.	.	TRBV27	TRBJ2-2
CSASLGQETQYF	TGCAGTGCTAGTTTGGGGCAAGAGACCCAGTACTTC	.	.	TRBV20-1	TRBJ2-5